This T cell receptor (beta chain) appears in the sequencing data of a study of post-analysis software for immune sequencing data. Overall study results and limits: Controls significantly exceeded multiple sclerosis patients in normalized Chao1 diversity. Higher frequency in patients than in controls was seen for five TRBV segments, with TRBV5-6, TRBV5-1 and TRBV20-1 among them.

This CDR3 contains 11 residues. V lost 0 bases and J lost 13, with 7 bases in between. Germline loops: CDR1 SEHNR, CDR2 FQNEAQ (reference sequence). Note on this clonotype: Its matching antigen is unknown.

Researchers reported that TCR beta cDNA libraries carried unique molecular identifiers. TCRdb re-called the PCR reads with MiXCR, one entry per CDR3 protein. The sample yields roughly 400,000 distinct CDR3 sequences, more than 30% seen once. The source is a girl aged 2-10 years with multiple sclerosis. The material sequenced was blood. V is TRBV7-9 and J is TRBJ2-1; D possibly matches TRBD1 or TRBD2 (5 bases each). Here the CDR3 DNA reads TGTGCCAGCAGCTTAGCGGGGGATCAGTTCTTC. This gives the protein CASSLAGDQFF.